This T cell receptor (beta chain) comes out of a study of graft-versus-host responses after intestinal transplantation. Overall study results and limits: GvH clonotypes were identified within recipient marrow, with a subset emerging first in ileum or blood. Allograft graft-versus-host to host-versus-graft clonal ratios ran high in patients with graft-donor T cell macrochimerism.

The germline V gene encodes CDR1 SEHNR and CDR2 FQNEAQ (reference sequence). The CDR3 is made up of 16 amino acids. Trimming took off 4 bases at V and 0 bases at J, with 15 bases between the two ends. Of note for this clone: The antigen is undetermined.

The protocol was immunoSEQ multiplex PCR, while the TCRdb copy is restricted to in-frame clones and leaves out a portion. The sample records 25,000 to 30,000 clones, over 85% being singletons. This chain links TRBV7-9 with TRBJ1-2; TRBD1 is a possible D gene (6 bases). The sequence was obtained from a human patient who received an intestinal transplant, so some T cells may come from the graft donor. The sample in question was PBMCs, obtained 18 days after transplant. The chain's CDR3 is CASSSAGTQANYGYTF. CDR3 nucleotide sequence: TGTGCCAGCAGCTCAGCCGGGACACAAGCTAACTATGGCTACACCTTC.